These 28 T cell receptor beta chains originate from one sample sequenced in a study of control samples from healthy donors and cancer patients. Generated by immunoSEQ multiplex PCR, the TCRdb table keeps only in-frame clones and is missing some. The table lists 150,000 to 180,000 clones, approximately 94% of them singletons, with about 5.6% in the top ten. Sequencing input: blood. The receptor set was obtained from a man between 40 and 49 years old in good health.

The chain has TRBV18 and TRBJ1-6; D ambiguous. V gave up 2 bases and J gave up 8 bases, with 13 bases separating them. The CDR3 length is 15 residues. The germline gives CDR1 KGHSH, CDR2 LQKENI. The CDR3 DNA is TGTGCCAGCTCACCAGCGGGATCTAGCGATTCACCCCTCCACTTT. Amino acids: CASSPAGSSDSPLHF.

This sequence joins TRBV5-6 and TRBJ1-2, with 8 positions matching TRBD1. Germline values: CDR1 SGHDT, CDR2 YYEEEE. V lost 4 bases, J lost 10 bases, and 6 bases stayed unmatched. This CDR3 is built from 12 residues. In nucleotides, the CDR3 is TGTGCCAGCAGCCCGGGACAGGTTGACTACACCTTC. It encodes CASSPGQVDYTF.

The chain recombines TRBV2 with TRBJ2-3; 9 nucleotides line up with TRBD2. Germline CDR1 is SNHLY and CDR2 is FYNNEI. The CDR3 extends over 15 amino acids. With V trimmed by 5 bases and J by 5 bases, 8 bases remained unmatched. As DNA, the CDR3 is TGTGCCAGCAGTTCGGGCGGGGGGGCCAAAGATACGCAGTATTTT. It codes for CASSSGGGAKDTQYF.

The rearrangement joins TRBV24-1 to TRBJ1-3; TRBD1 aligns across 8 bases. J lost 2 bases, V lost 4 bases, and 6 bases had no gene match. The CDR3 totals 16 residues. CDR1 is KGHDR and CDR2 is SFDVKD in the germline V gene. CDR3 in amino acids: CATSDRGQGPGNTIYF. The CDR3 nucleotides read TGTGCCACCAGTGACCGAGGACAGGGCCCTGGAAACACCATATATTTT.

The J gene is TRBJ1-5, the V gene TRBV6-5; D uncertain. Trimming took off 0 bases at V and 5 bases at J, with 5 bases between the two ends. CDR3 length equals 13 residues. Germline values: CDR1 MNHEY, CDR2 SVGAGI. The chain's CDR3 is CASSYSPHQPQHF. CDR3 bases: TGTGCCAGCAGTTACTCTCCCCATCAGCCCCAGCATTTT.

CDR3: CASSPLDRGYSGEQYF. CDR3 DNA sequence: TGTGCCAGCAGTCCCCTCGACAGGGGCTATTCGGGCGAGCAGTACTTC. The V and J genes are TRBV6-2 or TRBV6-3 and TRBJ2-7; TRBD1 matches at 8 bases. V was clipped by 5 bases and J by 6 bases; unmatched bases: 15. Germline V gene sequence: CDR1 MNHEY, CDR2 SVGEGT. This CDR3 has 16 amino acids.

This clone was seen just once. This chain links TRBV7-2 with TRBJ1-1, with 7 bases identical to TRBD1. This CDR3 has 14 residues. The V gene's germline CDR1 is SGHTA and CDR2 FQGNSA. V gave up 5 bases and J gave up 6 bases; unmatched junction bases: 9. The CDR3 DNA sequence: TGTGCCAGCAGCCTTAAGACAGGGAGGCCTGAAGCTTTCTTT. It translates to CASSLKTGRPEAFF.

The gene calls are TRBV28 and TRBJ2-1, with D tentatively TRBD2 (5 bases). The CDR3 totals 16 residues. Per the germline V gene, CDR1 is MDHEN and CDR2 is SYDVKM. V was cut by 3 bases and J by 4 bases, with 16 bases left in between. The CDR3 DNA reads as TGTGCCAGCAGTTTGAGGGCAGCTGCCTCTTACAATGAGCAGTTCTTC. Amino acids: CASSLRAAASYNEQFF. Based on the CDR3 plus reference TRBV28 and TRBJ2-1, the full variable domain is DVKVTQSSRYLVKRTGEKVFLECVQDMDHENMFWYRQDPGLGLRLIYFSYDVKMKEKGDIPEGYSVSREKKERFSLILESASTNQTSMYLCASSLRAAASYNEQFFGPGTRLTVL.

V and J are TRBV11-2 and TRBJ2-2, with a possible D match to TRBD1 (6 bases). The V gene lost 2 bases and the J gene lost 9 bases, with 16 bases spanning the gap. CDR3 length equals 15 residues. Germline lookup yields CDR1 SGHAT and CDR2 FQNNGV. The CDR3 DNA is TGTGCCAGCAGCTTATCCAGGGGTCGGTACAGGGAGCTGTTTTTT. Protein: CASSLSRGRYRELFF.

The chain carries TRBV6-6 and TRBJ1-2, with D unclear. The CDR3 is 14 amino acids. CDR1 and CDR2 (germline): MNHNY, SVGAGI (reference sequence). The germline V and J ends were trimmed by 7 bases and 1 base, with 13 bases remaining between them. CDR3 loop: CASTPEAVNYGYTF. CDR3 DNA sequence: TGTGCCAGCACTCCCGAGGCAGTTAACTATGGCTACACCTTC.

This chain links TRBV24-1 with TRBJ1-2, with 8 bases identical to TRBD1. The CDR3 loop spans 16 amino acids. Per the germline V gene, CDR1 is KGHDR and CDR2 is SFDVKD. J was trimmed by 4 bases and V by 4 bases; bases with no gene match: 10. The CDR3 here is CATSDDNGQGGYGYTF. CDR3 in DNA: TGTGCCACCAGTGACGATAATGGACAGGGAGGCTATGGCTACACCTTC.

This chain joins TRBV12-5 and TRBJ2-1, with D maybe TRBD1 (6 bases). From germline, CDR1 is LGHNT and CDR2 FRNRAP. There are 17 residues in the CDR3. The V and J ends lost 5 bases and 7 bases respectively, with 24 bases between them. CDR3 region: CASGLSPRTVLRNEQFF. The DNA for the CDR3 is TGTGCTAGTGGTCTAAGCCCCCGGACAGTGCTTAGGAATGAGCAGTTCTTC.

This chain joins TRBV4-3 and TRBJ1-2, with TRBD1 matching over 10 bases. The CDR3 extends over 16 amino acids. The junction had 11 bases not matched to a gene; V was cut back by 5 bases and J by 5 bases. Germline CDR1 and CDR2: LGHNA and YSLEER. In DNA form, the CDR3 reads TGCGCCAGCAGCGGAGGGACAGGGGTTGGTCGGTATGGCTACACCTTC. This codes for CASSGGTGVGRYGYTF.

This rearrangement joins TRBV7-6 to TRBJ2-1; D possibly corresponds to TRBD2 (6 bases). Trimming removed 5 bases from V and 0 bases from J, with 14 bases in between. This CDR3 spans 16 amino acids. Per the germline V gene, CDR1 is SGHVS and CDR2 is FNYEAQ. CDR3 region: CASSGLRGSSYNEQFF. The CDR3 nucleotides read TGTGCCAGCAGCGGATTACGGGGGAGCTCCTACAATGAGCAGTTCTTC.

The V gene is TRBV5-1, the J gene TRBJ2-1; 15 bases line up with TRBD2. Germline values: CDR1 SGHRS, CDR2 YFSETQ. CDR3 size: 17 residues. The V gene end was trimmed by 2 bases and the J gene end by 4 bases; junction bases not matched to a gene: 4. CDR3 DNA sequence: TGCGCCAGCAGCTTCGGACTAGCGGGGGGGATTTACAATGAGCAGTTCTTC. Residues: CASSFGLAGGIYNEQFF.

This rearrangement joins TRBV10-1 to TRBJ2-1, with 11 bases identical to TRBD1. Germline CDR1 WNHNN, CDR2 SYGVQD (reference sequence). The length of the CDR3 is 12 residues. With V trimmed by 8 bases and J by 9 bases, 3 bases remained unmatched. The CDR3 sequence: CASGQGASEQFF. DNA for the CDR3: TGCGCCAGCGGACAGGGGGCGAGTGAGCAGTTCTTC.

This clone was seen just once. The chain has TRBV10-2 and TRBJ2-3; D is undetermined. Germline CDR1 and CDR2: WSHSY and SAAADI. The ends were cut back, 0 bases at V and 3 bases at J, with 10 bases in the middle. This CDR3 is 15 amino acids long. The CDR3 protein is CASSESGIITDTQYF. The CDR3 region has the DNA TGCGCCAGCAGTGAGTCGGGAATTATTACAGATACGCAGTATTTT.

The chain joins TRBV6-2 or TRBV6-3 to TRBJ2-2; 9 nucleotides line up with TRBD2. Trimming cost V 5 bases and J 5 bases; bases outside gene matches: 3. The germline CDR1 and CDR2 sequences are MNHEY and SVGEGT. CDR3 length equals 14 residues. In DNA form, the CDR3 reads TGTGCCAGCAGTGGAGGACTAGCGACCGGGGAGCTGTTTTTT. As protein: CASSGGLATGELFF.

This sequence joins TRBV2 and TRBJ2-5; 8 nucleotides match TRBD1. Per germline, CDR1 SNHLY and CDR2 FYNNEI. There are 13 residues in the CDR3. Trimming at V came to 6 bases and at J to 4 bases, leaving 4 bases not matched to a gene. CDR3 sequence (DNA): TGTGCCAGCAGCGGGGACAGGATAGAGACCCAGTACTTC. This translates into CASSGDRIETQYF.

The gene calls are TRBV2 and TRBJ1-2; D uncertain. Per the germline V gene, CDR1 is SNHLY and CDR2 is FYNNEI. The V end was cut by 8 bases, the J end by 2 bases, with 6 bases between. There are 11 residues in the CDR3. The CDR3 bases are TGTGCCAGCGGGTCAAACTATGGCTACACCTTC. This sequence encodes CASGSNYGYTF.

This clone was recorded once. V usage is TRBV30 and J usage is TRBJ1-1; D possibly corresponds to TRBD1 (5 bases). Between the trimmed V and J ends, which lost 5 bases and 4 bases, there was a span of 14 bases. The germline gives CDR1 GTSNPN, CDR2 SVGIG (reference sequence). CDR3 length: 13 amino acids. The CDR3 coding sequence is TGTGCCTGGGGAAATGGGGGGGGCACTGAAGCTTTCTTT. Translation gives CAWGNGGGTEAFF. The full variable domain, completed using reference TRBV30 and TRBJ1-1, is SQTIHQWPATLVQPVGSPLSLECTVEGTSNPNLYWYRQAAGRGLQLLFYSVGIGQISSEVPQNLSASRPQDRQFILSSKKLLLSDSGFYLCAWGNGGGTEAFFGQGTRLTVV.

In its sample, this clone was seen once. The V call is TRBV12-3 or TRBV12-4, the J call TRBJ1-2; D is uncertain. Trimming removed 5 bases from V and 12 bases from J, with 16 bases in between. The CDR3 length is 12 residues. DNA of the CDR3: TGTGCCAGCAGTCCCGGACGGAAGAGGAACACCTTC. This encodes CASSPGRKRNTF.

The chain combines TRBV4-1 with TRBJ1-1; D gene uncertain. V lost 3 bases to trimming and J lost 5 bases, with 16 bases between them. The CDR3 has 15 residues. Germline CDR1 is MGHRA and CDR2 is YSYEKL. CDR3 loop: CASSQGAGGGTEAFF. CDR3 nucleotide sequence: TGCGCCAGCAGCCAGGGAGCCGGAGGAGGGACTGAAGCTTTCTTT.

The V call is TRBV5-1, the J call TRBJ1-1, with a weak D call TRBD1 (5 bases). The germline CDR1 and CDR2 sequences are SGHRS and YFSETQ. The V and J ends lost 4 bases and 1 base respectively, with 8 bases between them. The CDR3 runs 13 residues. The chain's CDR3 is CASSKTENTEAFF. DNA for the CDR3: TGCGCCAGCAGCAAGACAGAGAACACTGAAGCTTTCTTT.

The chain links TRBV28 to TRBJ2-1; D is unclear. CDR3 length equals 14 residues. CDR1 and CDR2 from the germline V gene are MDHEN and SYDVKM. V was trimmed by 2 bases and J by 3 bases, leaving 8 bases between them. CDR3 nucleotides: TGTGCCAGCAGTTTAAGGTATAACTACAATGAGCAGTTCTTC. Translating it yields CASSLRYNYNEQFF.

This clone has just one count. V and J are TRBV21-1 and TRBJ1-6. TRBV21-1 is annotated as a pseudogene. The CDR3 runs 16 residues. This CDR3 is CASPKRIGGKQSPLHF. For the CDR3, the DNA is TGTGCCAGTCCAAAGAGAATCGGGGGAAAACAGTCACCCCTCCACTTT.

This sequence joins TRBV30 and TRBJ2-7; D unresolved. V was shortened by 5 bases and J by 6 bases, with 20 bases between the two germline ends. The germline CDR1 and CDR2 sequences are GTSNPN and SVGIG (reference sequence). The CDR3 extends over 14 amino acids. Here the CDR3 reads CAWAPATGLGEQYF. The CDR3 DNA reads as TGTGCCTGGGCCCCAGCCACGGGTCTGGGCGAGCAGTACTTC.

CDR3 DNA sequence: TGTGCCAGCAGCCAAGTACGGGGGTCGGGCACAGATACGCAGTATTTT. Encoded protein: CASSQVRGSGTDTQYF. This chain joins TRBV3-1 (or the pseudogene TRBV3-2) and TRBJ2-3, with D possibly matching TRBD2 (6 bases). V lost 1 base and J 1 base, leaving 12 bases between the germline ends. The CDR3 is made up of 16 amino acids. Per the germline V gene, CDR1 is LGHDT and CDR2 is YNNKEL (reference sequence).